This entry concerns a single T cell receptor (beta chain). Its antigen is still unknown. PCR was performed a second time for about 7 to 12 cycles using a sample-barcoded 5' primer and a J-beta primer mix. The study obtained at least 3 million CDR3-containing paired-end reads from every sample. Each CDR3 protein gets one entry after TCRdb re-called the 5' RACE reads with MiXCR. The sample records about 1.8 million distinct CDR3 sequences, less than 50% being singletons. This record belongs to a study of blood T cells in healthy people across ages. Study-wide results and limits: Those diversity estimates obtained from one million T cells were thought to be underestimates.

The CDR3 has 12 amino acids. The V end was cut by 7 bases, the J end by 2 bases, with 7 bases between. The clonotype originates from a woman aged 40 to 50 in good health. The chain carries TRBV12-3 or TRBV12-4 and TRBJ2-3; D gene unclear. The sample was blood. The CDR3 sequence is CASKEDTDTQYF. The CDR3 DNA follows: TGTGCCAGCAAAGAGGACACAGATACGCAGTATTTT.